This T cell receptor (beta chain) was identified in a study of blood T cell repertoires in COVID-19. Whole-study context: Samples taken during acute and convalescent COVID-19 were collected in the United States, Italy and Spain. In each case, the material was cDNA or gDNA derived from T cells, B-cell-depleted T cells, or PBMCs.

Per the authors' pipeline: From reference gene primer amplification, estimates of nucleated cell counts were derived. Only in-frame clones appear in the TCRdb table, and some are missing; sequencing was by immunoSEQ multiplex PCR. V and J calls and clone size are copied from that table; D and trimming were computed from the DNA. The data show approximately 250,000 clones, with about nine tenths seen just once and roughly 1.6% held by the top ten. This clone came up once. CDR3 length: 14 residues. Germline V gives CDR1 SGDLS, CDR2 YYNGEE. Trimming removed 0 bases from V and 9 bases from J, with 13 bases in between.

The chain is built from TRBV9 and TRBJ2-1; perhaps TRBD1 as D (5 bases). Sequencing was carried out using peripheral blood. This sequence was found in an older woman who had recovered from COVID-19. The CDR3 loop is CASSVAGQGGEQFF. The CDR3 bases are TGTGCCAGCAGCGTAGCTGGGCAGGGCGGTGAGCAGTTCTTC.